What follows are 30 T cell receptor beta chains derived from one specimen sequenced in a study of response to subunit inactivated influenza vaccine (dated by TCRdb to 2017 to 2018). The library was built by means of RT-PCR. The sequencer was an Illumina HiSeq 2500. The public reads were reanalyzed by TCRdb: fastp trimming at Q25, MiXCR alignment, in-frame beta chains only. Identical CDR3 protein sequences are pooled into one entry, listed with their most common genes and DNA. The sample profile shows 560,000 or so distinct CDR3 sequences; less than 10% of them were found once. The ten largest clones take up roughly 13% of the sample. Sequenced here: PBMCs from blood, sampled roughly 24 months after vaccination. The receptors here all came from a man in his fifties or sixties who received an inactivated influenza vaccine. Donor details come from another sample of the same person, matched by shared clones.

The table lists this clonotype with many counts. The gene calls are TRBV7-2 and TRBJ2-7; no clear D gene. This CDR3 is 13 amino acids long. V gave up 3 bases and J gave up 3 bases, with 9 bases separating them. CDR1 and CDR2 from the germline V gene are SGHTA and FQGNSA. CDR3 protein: CASSFGINYEQYF. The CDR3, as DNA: TGTGCCAGCAGCTTTGGTATTAACTACGAGCAGTACTTC.

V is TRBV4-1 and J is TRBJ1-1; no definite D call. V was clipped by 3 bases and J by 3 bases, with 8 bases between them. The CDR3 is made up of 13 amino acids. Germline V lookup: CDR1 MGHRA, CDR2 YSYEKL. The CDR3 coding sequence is TGCGCCAGCAGCCAGTTGGGGTACACTGAAGCTTTCTTT. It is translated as CASSQLGYTEAFF.

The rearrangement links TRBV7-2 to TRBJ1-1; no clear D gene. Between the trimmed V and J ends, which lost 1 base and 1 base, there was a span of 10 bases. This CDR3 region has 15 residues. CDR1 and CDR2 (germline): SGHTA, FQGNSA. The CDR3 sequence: CASSLEVGRNTEAFF. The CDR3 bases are TGTGCCAGCAGCTTAGAGGTAGGGAGGAACACTGAAGCTTTCTTT.

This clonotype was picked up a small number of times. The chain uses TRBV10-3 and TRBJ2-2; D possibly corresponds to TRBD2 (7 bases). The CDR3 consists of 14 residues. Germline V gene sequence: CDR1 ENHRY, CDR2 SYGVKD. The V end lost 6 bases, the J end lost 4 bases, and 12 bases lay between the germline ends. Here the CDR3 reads CAIRGGAGTGELFF. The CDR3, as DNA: TGTGCCATCAGAGGGGGGGCAGGCACCGGGGAGCTGTTTTTT.

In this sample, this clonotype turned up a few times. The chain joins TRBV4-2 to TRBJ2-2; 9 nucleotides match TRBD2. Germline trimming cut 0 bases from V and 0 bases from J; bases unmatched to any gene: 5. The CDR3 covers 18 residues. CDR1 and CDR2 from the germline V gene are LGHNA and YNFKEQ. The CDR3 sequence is CASSQDLAGAPNTGELFF. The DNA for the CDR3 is TGTGCCAGCAGCCAAGACTTAGCGGGGGCCCCGAACACCGGGGAGCTGTTTTTT.

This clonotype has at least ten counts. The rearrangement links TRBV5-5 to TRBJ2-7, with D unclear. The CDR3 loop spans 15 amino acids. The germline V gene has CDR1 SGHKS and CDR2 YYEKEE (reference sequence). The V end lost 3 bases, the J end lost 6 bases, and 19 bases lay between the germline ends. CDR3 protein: CASSYSLSRMGEQYF. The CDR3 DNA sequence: TGTGCCAGCAGCTATTCCCTTTCCCGGATGGGCGAGCAGTACTTC.

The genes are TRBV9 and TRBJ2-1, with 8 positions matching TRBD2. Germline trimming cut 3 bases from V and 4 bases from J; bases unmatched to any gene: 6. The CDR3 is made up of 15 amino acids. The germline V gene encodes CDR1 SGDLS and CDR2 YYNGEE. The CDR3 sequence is CASSAPGGMYNEQFF. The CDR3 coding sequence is TGTGCCAGCAGCGCGCCGGGGGGGATGTACAATGAGCAGTTCTTC.

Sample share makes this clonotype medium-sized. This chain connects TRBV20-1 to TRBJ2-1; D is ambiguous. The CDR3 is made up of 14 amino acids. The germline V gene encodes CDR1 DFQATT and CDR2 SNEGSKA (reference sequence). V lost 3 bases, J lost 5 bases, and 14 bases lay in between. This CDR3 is CSASSGSFDNEQFF. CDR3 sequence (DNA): TGCAGTGCTAGCTCCGGCTCCTTCGACAATGAGCAGTTCTTC.

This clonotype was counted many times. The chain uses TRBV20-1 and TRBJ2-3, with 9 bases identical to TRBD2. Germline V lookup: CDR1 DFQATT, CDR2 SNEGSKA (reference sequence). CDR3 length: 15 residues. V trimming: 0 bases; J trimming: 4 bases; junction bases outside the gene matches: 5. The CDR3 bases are TGCAGTGCTAGAGATGGGGCGGGAGGGCCAGATACGCAGTATTTT. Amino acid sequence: CSARDGAGGPDTQYF.

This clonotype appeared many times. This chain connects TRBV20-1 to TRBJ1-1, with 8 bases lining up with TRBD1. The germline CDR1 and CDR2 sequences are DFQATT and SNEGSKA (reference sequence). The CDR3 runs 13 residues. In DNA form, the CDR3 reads TGCACCCAGACCGGGACAGGAATTACTGAAGCTTTCTTT. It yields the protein CTQTGTGITEAFF.

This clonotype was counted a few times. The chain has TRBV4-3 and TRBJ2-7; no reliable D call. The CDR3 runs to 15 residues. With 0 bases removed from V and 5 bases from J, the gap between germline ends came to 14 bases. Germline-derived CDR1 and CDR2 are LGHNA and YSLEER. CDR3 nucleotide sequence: TGCGCCAGCAGCCAAGATAGGCGGTACCAGGACGAGCAGTACTTC. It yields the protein CASSQDRRYQDEQYF.

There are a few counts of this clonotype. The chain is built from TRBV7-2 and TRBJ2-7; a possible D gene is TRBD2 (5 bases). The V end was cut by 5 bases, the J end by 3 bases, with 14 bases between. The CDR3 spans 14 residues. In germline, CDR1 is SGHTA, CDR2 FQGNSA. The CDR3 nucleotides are TGTGCCAGCAGCGCCTCCCCGGGGAACTACGAGCAGTACTTC. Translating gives CASSASPGNYEQYF.

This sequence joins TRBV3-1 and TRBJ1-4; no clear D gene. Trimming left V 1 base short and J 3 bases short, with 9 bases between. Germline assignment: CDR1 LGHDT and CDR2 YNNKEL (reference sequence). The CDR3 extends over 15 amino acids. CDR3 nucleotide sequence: TGTGCCAGCAGCCAAGTGGGTCGGGCTAATGAAAAACTGTTTTTT. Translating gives CASSQVGRANEKLFF.

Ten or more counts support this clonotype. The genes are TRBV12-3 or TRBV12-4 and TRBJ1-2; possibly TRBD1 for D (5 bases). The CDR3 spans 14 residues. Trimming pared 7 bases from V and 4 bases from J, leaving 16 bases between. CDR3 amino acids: CASTRDRAAYGYTF. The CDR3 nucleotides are TGTGCCAGCACCCGGGACCGCGCTGCCTATGGCTACACCTTC.

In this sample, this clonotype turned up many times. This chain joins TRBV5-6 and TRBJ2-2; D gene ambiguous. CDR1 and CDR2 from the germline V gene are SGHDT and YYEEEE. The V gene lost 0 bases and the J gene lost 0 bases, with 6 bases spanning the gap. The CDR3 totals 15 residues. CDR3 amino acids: CASSLDSPNTGELFF. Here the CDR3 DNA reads TGTGCCAGCAGCTTGGACAGCCCGAACACCGGGGAGCTGTTTTTT.

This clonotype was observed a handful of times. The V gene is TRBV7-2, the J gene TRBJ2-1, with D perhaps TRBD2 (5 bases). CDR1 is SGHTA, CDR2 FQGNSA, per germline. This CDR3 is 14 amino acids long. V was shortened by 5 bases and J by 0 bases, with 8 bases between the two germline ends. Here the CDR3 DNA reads TGTGCCAGCAGCCCAGACTACTCCTACAATGAGCAGTTCTTC. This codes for CASSPDYSYNEQFF.

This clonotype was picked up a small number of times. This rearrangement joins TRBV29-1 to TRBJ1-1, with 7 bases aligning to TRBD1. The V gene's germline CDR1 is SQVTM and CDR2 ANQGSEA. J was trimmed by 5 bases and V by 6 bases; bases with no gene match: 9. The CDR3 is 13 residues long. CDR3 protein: CSVEQGIGTEAFF. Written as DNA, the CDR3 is TGCAGCGTAGAACAGGGGATAGGGACTGAAGCTTTCTTT.

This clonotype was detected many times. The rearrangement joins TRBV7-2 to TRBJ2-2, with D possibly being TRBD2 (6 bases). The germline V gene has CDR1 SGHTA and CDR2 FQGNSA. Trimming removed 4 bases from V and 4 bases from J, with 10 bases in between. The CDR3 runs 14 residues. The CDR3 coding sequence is TGTGCCAGCAGCTATACTAGCAGCACCGGGGAGCTGTTTTTT. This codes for CASSYTSSTGELFF.

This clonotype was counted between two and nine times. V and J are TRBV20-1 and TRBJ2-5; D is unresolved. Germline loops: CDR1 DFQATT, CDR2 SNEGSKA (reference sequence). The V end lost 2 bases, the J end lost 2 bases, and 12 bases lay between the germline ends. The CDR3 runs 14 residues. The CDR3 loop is CSARTTAPQETQYF. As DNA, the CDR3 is TGCAGTGCTAGAACAACAGCACCTCAAGAGACCCAGTACTTC.

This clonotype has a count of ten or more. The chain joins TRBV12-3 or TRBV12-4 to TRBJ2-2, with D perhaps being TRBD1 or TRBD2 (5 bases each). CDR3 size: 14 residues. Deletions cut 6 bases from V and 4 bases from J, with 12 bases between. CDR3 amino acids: CASSGTLGTGELFF. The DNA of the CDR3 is TGTGCCAGCAGCGGGACGCTGGGCACCGGGGAGCTGTTTTTT.

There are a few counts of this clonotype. The CDR3 region is CSARVPWRAPYEQYF. The DNA for the CDR3 is TGCAGTGCTAGAGTCCCTTGGCGAGCGCCCTACGAGCAGTACTTC. The V gene is TRBV20-1, the J gene TRBJ2-7, with D hard to call. Between the trimmed V and J ends, which lost 1 base and 2 bases, there was a span of 15 bases. The CDR3 is 15 amino acids. Germline CDR1 is DFQATT and CDR2 is SNEGSKA (reference sequence).

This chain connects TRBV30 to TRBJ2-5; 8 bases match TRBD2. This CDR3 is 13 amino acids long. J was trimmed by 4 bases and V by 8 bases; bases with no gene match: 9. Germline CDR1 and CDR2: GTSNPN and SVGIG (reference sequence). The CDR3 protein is CAGMGSGRETQYF. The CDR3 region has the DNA TGTGCCGGGATGGGCAGCGGGAGAGAGACCCAGTACTTC.

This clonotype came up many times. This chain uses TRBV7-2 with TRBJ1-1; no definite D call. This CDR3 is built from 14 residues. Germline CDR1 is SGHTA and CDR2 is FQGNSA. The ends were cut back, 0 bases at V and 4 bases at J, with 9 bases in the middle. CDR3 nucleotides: TGTGCCAGCAGCTTAGCGGTGGTCGGCACTGAAGCTTTCTTT. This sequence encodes CASSLAVVGTEAFF.

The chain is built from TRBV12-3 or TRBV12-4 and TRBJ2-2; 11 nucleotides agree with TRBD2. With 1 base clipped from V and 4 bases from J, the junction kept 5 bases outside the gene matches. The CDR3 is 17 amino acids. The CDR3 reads CASSLEGLADFTGELFF. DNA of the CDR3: TGTGCCAGCAGTTTAGAGGGACTAGCGGATTTCACCGGGGAGCTGTTTTTT.

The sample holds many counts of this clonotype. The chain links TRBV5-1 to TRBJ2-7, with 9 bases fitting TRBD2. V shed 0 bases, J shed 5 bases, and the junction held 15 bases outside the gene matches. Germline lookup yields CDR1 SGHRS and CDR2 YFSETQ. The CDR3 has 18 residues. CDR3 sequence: CASSLVYSWPSGDDEQYF. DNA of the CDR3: TGCGCCAGCAGCTTGGTTTATTCTTGGCCTAGCGGGGACGACGAGCAGTACTTC.

CDR3 in amino acids: CSVVLLTGTEAFF. The CDR3, as DNA: TGCAGCGTTGTGCTCCTAACGGGCACTGAAGCTTTCTTT. This sequence joins TRBV29-1 and TRBJ1-1; D remains ambiguous. The CDR3 is made up of 13 amino acids. V was clipped by 4 bases and J by 4 bases, with 13 bases between them. Germline lookup yields CDR1 SQVTM and CDR2 ANQGSEA.

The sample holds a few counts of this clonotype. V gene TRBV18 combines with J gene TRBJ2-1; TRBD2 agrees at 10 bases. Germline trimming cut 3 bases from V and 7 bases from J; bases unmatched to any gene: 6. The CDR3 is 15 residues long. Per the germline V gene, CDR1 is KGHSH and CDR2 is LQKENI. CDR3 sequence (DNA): TGTGCCAGCTCACCCGCTAGCGGGAGCCAAAATGAGCAGTTCTTC. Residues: CASSPASGSQNEQFF.

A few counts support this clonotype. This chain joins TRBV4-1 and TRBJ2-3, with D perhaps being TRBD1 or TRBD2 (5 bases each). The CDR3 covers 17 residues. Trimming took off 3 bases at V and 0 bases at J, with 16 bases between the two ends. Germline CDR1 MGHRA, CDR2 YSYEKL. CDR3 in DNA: TGCGCCAGCAGCCATCGGGGCCGTAACATTAGCACAGATACGCAGTATTTT. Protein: CASSHRGRNISTDTQYF.

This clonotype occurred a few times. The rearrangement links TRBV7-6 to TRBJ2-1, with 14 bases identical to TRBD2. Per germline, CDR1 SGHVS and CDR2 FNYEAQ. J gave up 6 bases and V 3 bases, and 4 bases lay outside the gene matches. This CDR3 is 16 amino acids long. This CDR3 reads CASSLVGTSGSNEQFF. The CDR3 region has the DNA TGTGCCAGCAGCTTGGTGGGGACTAGCGGGAGCAATGAGCAGTTCTTC.

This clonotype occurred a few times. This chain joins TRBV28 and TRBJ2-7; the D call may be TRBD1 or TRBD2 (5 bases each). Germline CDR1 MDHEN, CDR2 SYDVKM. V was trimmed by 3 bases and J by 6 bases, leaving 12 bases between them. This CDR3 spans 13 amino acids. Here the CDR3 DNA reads TGTGCCAGCAGTTTCCGGGGCCTATTCGAGCAGTACTTC. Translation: CASSFRGLFEQYF.